The present entry profiles one T cell receptor beta chain with its context. Its target is not known. This entry belongs to a study of cytomegalovirus exposure and HLA in healthy donors. Study findings and constraints: Later analysis revealed greater clonal expansion in HLA-associated TCR beta chains than in equally common others.

The PCR used 60 Vbeta and 13 Jbeta primers. This table comes from immunoSEQ multiplex PCR, and its TCRdb copy is limited to in-frame clones, with some not included. In all, the sample yields 68,000 or so clones. With V trimmed by 0 bases and J by 2 bases, 7 bases remained unmatched. CDR3 length: 16 amino acids. Germline V gene data show CDR1 as SGDLS and CDR2 as YYNGEE. The sample comprised PBMCs. The gene calls are TRBV9 and TRBJ2-7, with TRBD1 matching 8 bases. This sequence originates from a female donor in good health and CMV-seropositive. DNA for the CDR3: TGTGCCAGCAGCGTAGCTATGGCAGGGGGCCCCTACGAGCAGTACTTC. Translation: CASSVAMAGGPYEQYF.